The 2 T cell receptor beta chains below all came from one sample that was sequenced in a study of cytomegalovirus exposure and HLA in healthy donors. Repertoires were generated with immunoSEQ multiplex PCR, while TCRdb's copy carries only in-frame clones and drops some. The profile shows a few hundred thousand clones, roughly 85% of them singletons. The sample comprised PBMCs. Source of these receptors: a woman between 18 and 29 years old in good health and CMV-seronegative.

The rearrangement joins TRBV29-1 to TRBJ1-2; D perhaps matches TRBD1 (5 bases). The CDR3 covers 14 residues. CDR1 is SQVTM and CDR2 is ANQGSEA in the germline V gene. The V end was cut by 6 bases, the J end by 2 bases, with 16 bases between. The CDR3, as DNA: TGCAGCGTCGAGGACAAAACTTTCAACTATGGCTACACCTTC. As protein: CSVEDKTFNYGYTF.

The rearrangement joins TRBV9 to TRBJ2-3, with a tentative D call TRBD1 (5 bases). The CDR3 contains 16 residues. Trimming removed 4 bases from V and 2 bases from J, with 17 bases in between. Germline V gives CDR1 SGDLS, CDR2 YYNGEE. The CDR3, as DNA: TGTGCCAGCAGCCCCCTCTCCGGACACCTCACAGATACGCAGTATTTT. This sequence encodes CASSPLSGHLTDTQYF.